The following is a T cell receptor (beta chain) sequence with its context. The antigen remains unidentified. CD4+ cells were split into CD45RA+ naive and CD45RA-negative memory subsets. This table comes from immunoSEQ multiplex PCR, and its TCRdb copy is limited to in-frame clones, with some not included. This repertoire shows a few million clones, roughly 93% found once; its top ten account for 0.39%. The trim removed 2 bases at V and 5 bases at J, leaving 2 bases unmatched. The CDR3 is 14 residues long. Per the germline V gene, CDR1 is MNHNY and CDR2 is SVGAGI (reference sequence). The data were taken from a study of shared clonotypes between healthy human individuals. General study results and limits: It was observed that 5% to 6.5% of naive CD4 clonotypes were shared across a few donors. The donor pool, a small one, limited the genetic and exposure-history diversity represented.

This sequence originates from a man aged 18-30 years in good health. Some clones in this sample may be carry-over from other donors' samples. The chain uses TRBV6-6 and TRBJ2-5, with 10 nucleotides matching TRBD1. The sequenced sample was naive CD4+ T cells from PBMCs. The subset: CD45RA+ positively selected. Here the CDR3 reads CASSYGQGDETQYF. The CDR3 DNA follows: TGTGCCAGCAGTTACGGACAGGGGGACGAGACCCAGTACTTC.